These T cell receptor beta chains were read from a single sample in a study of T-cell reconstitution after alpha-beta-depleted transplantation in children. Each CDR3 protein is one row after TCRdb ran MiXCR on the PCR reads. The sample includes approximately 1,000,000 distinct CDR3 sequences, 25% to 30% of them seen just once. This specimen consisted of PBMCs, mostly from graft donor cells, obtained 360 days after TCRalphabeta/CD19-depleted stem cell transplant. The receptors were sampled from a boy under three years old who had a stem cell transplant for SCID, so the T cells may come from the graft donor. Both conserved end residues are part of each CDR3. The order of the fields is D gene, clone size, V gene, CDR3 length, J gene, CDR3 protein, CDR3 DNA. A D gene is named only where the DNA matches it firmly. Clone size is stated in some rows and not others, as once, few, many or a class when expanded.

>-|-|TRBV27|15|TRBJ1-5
CASKKLLGSNQPQHF
TGTGCCAGCAAAAAATTGTTAGGTAGCAATCAGCCCCAGCATTTT
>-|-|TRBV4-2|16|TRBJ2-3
CASSQVTRGGTDTQYF
TGTGCCAGCAGCCAAGTTACAAGGGGGGGGACAGATACGCAGTATTTT
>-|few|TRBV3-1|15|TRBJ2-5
CASSQVDATPETQYF
TGTGCCAGCAGCCAAGTTGATGCTACCCCAGAGACCCAGTACTTC
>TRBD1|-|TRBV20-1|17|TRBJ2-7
CSATENRPGQRSYEQYF
TGCAGTGCTACCGAGAATCGACCGGGACAGAGGTCCTACGAGCAGTACTTC
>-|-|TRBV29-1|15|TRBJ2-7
CSVEDWGGSTYEQYF
TGCAGCGTTGAAGATTGGGGGGGCTCAACCTACGAGCAGTACTTC
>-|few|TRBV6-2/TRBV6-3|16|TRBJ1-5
CASSYWAGTWPQPQHF
TGTGCCAGCAGTTACTGGGCCGGGACATGGCCTCAGCCCCAGCATTTT
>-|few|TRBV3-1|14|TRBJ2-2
CASSQPRGAGELFF
TGTGCCAGCAGCCAGCCCAGGGGTGCCGGGGAGCTGTTTTTT
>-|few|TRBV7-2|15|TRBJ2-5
CASSFSPGQGETQYF
TGTGCCAGCAGCTTTTCCCCTGGCCAGGGGGAGACCCAGTACTTC
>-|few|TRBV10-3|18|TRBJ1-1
CAISLSPQGFVQNTEAFF
TGTGCCATCAGCCTCAGTCCTCAGGGCTTCGTTCAGAACACTGAAGCTTTCTTT
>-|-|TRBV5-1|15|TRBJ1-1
CASSLWRGVRTEAFF
TGCGCCAGCAGCTTGTGGAGAGGGGTGAGAACTGAAGCTTTCTTT
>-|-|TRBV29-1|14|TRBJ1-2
CSVDGQQGDYGYTF
TGCAGCGTTGATGGCCAGCAGGGAGACTATGGCTACACCTTC
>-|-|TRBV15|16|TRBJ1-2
CATSRGFRTVENGYTF
TGTGCCACCAGCAGAGGCTTTCGGACGGTCGAGAATGGCTACACCTTC
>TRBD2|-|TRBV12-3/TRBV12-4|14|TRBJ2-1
CASRGLASYNEQFF
TGTGCCAGCAGGGGACTAGCGTCCTACAATGAGCAGTTCTTC
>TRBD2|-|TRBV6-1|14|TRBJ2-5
CASRERGLIGTQYF
TGTGCCAGCAGGGAGCGGGGTCTTATAGGGACCCAGTACTTC
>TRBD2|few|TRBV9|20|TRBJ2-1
CASSVAGGLAGVSSYNEQFF
TGTGCCAGCAGCGTAGCGGGAGGCCTAGCGGGGGTAAGTTCCTACAATGAGCAGTTCTTC
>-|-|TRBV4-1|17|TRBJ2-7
CASSQEDAKYSYYEQYF
TGCGCCAGCAGCCAAGAGGACGCGAAGTACAGCTACTACGAGCAGTACTTC
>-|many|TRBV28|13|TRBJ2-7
CASSAQRAYEQYF
TGTGCCAGCAGTGCCCAGAGGGCCTACGAGCAGTACTTC
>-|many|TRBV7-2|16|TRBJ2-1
CASSFKLGVANNEQFF
TGTGCCAGCAGCTTTAAGCTGGGGGTCGCTAACAATGAGCAGTTCTTC
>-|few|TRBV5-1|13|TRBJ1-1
CASSLGQAVEAFF
TGCGCCAGCAGCTTGGGGCAGGCTGTTGAAGCTTTCTTT
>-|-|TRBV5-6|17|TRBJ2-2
CASSFFRGAFDTGELFF
TGTGCCAGCAGCTTTTTCAGGGGGGCGTTCGACACCGGGGAGCTGTTTTTT
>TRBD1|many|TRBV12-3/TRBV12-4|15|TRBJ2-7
CASSRGQGRSYEQYF
TGTGCCAGCAGTCGGGGACAGGGGCGCTCCTACGAGCAGTACTTC
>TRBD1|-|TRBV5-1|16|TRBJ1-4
CASSPGAGQTNEKLFF
TGCGCCAGCAGCCCAGGGGCGGGACAGACTAATGAAAAACTGTTTTTT
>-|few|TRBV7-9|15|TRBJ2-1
CASSSRDISYNEQFF
TGTGCCAGCAGCTCCCGGGACATCTCCTACAATGAGCAGTTCTTC
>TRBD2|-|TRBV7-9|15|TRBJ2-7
CASSPEGRGSNEQYF
TGTGCCAGCAGCCCCGAAGGGAGGGGCTCCAACGAGCAGTACTTC
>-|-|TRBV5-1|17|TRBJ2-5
CASSFYHGGQTLETQYF
TGCGCCAGCAGCTTTTACCACGGGGGACAGACACTAGAGACCCAGTACTTC
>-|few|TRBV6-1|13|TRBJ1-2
CASSPTRSGGYTF
TGTGCCAGCAGCCCCACACGGAGCGGGGGCTACACCTTC
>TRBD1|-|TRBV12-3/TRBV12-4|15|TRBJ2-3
CASRGQGFSTDTQYF
TGTGCCAGTAGGGGACAGGGTTTTAGCACAGATACGCAGTATTTT
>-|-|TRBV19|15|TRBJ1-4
CASSAWTPSGEKLFF
TGTGCCAGTAGTGCCTGGACCCCATCGGGTGAAAAACTGTTTTTT
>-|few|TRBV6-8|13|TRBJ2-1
CASSPRGSNEQFF
TGTGCCAGCAGTCCTCGGGGATCGAATGAGCAGTTCTTC